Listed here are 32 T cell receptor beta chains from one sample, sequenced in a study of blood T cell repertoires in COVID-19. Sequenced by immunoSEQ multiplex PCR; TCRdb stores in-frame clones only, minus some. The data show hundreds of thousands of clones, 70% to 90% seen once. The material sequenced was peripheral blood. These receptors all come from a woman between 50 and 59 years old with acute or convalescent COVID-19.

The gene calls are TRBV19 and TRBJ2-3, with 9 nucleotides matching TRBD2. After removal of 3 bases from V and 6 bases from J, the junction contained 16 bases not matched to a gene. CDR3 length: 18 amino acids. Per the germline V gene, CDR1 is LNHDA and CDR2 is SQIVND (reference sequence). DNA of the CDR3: TGTGCCAGTAGTATGACCCAGGGTGGCGGGGGGGCCGGGGATACGCAGTATTTT. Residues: CASSMTQGGGGAGDTQYF.

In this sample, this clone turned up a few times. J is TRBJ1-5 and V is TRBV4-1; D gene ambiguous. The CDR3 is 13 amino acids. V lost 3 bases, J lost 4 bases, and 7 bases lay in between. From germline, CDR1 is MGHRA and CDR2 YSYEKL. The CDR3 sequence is CASSHGGNQPQHF. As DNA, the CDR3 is TGCGCCAGCAGCCATGGAGGAAATCAGCCCCAGCATTTT.

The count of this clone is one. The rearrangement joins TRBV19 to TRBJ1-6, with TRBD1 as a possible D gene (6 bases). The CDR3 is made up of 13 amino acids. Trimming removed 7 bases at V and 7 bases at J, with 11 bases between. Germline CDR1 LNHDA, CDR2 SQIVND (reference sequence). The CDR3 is CASKGVLNSPLHF. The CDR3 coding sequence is TGTGCCAGTAAGGGGGTTTTGAATTCACCCCTCCACTTT.

The CDR3 region has the DNA TGTGCCAGCAGTGAACCCCTTGGACTAGCGGGACAACACTACAATGAGCAGTTCTTC. This translates into CASSEPLGLAGQHYNEQFF. The genes are TRBV6-1 and TRBJ2-1, with TRBD2 matching 12 bases. The CDR3 runs to 19 residues. V was clipped by 2 bases and J by 3 bases; unmatched bases: 11. The germline gives CDR1 MNHNS, CDR2 SASEGT.

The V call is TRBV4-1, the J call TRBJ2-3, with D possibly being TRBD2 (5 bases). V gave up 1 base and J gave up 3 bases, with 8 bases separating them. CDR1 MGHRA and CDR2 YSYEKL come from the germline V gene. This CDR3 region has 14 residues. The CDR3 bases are TGCGCCAGCAGCCAAGTTACGGGGACAGATACGCAGTATTTT. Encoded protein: CASSQVTGTDTQYF.

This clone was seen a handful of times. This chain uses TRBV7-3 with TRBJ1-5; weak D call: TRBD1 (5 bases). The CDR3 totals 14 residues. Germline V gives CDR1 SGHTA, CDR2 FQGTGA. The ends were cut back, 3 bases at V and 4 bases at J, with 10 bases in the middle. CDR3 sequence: CASSLVGPNQPQHF. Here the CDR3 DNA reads TGTGCCAGCAGCTTGGTGGGGCCTAATCAGCCCCAGCATTTT.

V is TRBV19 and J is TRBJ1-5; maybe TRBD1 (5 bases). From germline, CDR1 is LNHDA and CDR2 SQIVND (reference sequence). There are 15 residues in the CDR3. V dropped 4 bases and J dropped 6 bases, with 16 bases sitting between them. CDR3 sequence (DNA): TGTGCCAGTAGTACCCCGACTAGGGGTAGTCAGCCCCAGCATTTT. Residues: CASSTPTRGSQPQHF.

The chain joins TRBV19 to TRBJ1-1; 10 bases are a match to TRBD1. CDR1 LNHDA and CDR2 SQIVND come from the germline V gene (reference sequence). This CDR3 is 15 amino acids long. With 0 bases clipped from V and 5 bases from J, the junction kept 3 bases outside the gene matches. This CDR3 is CASSIDRQGATEAFF. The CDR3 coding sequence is TGTGCCAGTAGTATAGATAGACAGGGGGCGACTGAAGCTTTCTTT.

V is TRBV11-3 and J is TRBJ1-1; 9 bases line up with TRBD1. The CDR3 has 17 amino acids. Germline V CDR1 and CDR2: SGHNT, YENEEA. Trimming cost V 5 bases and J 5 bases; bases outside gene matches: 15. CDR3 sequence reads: CASSTSPQGARGTEAFF. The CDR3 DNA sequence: TGTGCCAGCAGCACCAGCCCACAGGGGGCGCGCGGGACTGAAGCTTTCTTT.

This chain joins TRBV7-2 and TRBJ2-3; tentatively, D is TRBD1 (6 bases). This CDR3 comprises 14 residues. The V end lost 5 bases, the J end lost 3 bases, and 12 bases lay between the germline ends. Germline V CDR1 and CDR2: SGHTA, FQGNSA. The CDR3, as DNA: TGTGCCAGCAGCCCGCAGGGGATGACAGATACGCAGTATTTT. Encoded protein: CASSPQGMTDTQYF.

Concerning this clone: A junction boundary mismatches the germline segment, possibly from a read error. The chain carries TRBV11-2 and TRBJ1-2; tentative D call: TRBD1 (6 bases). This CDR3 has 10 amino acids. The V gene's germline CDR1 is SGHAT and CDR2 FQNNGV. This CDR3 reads CASIEGGFSF. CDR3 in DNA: TGTGCCAGCATCGAAGGGGGTTTTTCCTTC.

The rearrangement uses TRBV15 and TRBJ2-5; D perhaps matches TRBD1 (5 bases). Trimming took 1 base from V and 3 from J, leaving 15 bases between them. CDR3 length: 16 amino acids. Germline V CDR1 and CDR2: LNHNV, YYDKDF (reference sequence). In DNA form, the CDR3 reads TGTGCCACCAGCAGAGGAAGGGGTTTTGGAGAAGAGACCCAGTACTTC. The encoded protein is CATSRGRGFGEETQYF.

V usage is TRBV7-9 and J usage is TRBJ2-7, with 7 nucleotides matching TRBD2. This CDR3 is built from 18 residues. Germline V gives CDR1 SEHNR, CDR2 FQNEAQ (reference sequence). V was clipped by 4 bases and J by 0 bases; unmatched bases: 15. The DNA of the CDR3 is TGTGCCAGCAGCTCCTCAAGAGGGAGGGCCCTATCCTCCTACGAGCAGTACTTC. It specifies CASSSSRGRALSSYEQYF.

CDR3 in DNA: TGTGCCAGCAGTTACGGGGAGGGGGCTGAAGCTTTCTTT. It codes for CASSYGEGAEAFF. This chain links TRBV6-5 with TRBJ1-1; tentatively, D is TRBD1 (6 bases). The CDR3 is 13 amino acids. Between the trimmed V and J ends, which lost 2 bases and 6 bases, there was a span of 10 bases. Germline-derived CDR1 and CDR2 are MNHEY and SVGAGI.

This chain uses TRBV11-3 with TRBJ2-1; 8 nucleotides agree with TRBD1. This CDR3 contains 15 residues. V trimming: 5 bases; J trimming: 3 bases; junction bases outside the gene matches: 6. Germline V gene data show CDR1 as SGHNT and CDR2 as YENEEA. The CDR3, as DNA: TGTGCCAGCAGCCCCAGGACAGGGAGCTACAATGAGCAGTTCTTC. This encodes CASSPRTGSYNEQFF. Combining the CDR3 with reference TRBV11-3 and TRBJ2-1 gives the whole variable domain EAGVVQSPRYKIIEKKQPVAFWCNPISGHNTLYWYLQNLGQGPELLIRYENEEAVDDSQLPKDRFSAERLKGVDSTLKIQPAELGDSAVYLCASSPRTGSYNEQFFGPGTRLTVL.

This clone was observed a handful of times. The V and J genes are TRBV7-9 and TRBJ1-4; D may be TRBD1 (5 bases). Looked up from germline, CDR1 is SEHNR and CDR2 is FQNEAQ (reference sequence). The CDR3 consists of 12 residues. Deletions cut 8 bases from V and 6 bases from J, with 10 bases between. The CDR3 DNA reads TGTGCCAGCGGCGGAGGGGATGAAAAACTGTTTTTT. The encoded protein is CASGGGDEKLFF.

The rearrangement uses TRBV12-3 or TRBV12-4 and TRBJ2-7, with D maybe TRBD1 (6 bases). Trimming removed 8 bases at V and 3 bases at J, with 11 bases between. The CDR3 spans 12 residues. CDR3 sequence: CASQGNDYEQYF. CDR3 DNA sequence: TGTGCCAGCCAGGGGAACGACTACGAGCAGTACTTC.

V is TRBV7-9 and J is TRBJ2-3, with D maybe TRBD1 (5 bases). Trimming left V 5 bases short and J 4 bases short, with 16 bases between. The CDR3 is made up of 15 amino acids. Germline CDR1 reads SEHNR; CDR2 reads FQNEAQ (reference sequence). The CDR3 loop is CASSPGAGSPDTQYF. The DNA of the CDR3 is TGTGCCAGCAGCCCTGGGGCAGGGTCCCCAGATACGCAGTATTTT.

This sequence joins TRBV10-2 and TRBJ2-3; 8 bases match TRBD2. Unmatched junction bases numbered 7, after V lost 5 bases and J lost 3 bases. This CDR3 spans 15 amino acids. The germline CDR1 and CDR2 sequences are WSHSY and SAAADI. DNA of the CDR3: TGCGCCAGCAGTCCAGCGGGGGACCATACAGATACGCAGTATTTT. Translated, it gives CASSPAGDHTDTQYF.

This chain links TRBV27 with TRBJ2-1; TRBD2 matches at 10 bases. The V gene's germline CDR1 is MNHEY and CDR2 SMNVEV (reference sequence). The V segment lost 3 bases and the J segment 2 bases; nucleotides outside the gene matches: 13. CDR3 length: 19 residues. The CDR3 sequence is CASSFGAGSGGAPYNEQFF. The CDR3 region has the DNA TGTGCCAGCAGTTTCGGGGCGGGGAGCGGGGGGGCTCCCTACAATGAGCAGTTCTTC.

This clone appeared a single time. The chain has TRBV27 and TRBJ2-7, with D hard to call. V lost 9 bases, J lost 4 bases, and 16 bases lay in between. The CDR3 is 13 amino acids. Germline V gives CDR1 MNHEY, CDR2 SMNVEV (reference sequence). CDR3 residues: CARRGGEKYEQYF. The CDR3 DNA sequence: TGTGCCAGGCGAGGTGGAGAGAAGTACGAGCAGTACTTC.

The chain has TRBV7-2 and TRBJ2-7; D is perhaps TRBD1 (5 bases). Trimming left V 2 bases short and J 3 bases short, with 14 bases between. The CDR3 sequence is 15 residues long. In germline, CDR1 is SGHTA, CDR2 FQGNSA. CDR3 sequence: CASSLRYQGIYEQYF. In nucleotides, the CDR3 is TGTGCCAGCAGCTTAAGGTATCAGGGAATCTACGAGCAGTACTTC.

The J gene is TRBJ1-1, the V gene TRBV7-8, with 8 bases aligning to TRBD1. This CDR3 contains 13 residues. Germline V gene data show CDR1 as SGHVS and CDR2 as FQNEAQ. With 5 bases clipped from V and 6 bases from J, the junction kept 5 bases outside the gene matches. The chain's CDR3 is CASSLTGVAEAFF. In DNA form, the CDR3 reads TGTGCCAGCAGCCTGACAGGGGTCGCTGAAGCTTTCTTT.

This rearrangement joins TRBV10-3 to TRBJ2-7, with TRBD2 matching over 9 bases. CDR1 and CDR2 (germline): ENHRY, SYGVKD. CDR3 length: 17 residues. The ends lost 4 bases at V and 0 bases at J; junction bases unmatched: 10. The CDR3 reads CAISGLAETGGSYEQYF. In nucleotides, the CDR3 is TGTGCCATCAGTGGACTAGCGGAGACGGGGGGCTCCTACGAGCAGTACTTC.

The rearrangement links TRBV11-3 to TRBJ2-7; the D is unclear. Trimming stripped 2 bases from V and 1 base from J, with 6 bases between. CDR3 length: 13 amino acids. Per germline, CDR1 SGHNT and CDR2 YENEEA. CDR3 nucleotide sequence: TGTGCCAGCAGCTTAACACAATCCTACGAGCAGTACTTC. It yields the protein CASSLTQSYEQYF.

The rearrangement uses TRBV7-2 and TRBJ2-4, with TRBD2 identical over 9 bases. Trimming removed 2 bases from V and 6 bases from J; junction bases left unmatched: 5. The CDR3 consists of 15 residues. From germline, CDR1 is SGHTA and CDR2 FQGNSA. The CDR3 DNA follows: TGTGCCAGCAGCTTAAAGGGCGGGGGGGCAAACATTCAGTACTTC. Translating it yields CASSLKGGGANIQYF.

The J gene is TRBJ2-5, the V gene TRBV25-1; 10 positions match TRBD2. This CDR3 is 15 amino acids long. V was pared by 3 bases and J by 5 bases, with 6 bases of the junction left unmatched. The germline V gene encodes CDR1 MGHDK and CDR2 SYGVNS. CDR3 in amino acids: CASSDQGLAFETQYF. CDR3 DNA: TGTGCCAGCAGTGACCAGGGACTAGCGTTCGAGACCCAGTACTTC.

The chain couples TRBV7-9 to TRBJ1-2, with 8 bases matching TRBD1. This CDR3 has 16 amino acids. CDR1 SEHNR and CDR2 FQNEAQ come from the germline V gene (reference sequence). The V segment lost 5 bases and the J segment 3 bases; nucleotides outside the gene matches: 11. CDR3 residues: CASSGQDRAIYYGYTF. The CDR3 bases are TGTGCCAGCAGCGGACAGGACAGGGCCATCTACTATGGCTACACCTTC.

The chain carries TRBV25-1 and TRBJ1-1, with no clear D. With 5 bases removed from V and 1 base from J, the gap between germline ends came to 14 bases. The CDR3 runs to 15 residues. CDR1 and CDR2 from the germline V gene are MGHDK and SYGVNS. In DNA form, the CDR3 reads TGTGCCAGCAGTCCTTCACAGCGGAAGAACACTGAAGCTTTCTTT. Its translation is CASSPSQRKNTEAFF.

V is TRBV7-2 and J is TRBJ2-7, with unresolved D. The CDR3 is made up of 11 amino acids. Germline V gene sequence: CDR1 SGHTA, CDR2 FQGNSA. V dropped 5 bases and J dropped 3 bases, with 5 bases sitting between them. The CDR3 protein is CASSPGYEQYF. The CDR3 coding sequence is TGTGCCAGCAGCCCAGGCTACGAGCAGTACTTC.

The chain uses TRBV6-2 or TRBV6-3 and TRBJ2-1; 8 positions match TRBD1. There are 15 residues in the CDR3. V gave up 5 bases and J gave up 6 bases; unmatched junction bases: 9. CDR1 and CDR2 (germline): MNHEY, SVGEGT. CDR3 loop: CASSRIRGPPNEQFF. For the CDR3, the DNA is TGTGCCAGCAGTCGAATCAGGGGGCCCCCCAATGAGCAGTTCTTC.

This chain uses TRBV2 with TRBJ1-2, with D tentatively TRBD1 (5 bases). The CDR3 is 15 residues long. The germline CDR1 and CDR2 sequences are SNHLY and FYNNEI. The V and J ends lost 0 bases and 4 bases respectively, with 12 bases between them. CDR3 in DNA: TGTGCCAGCAGTGAAGCGCTTGCAGGGATCTATGGCTACACCTTC. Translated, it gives CASSEALAGIYGYTF.